Following are 2 T cell receptor beta chains from one sample sequenced in a study of T cell responses to AZD1222 COVID-19 vaccine. Here immunoSEQ multiplex PCR was the method, and the copy in TCRdb shows in-frame clones only, minus some. The repertoire holds roughly 130,000 clones, with around 93% as singletons. The input for sequencing was peripheral blood, taken on day 0 of AZD1222 vaccination. The receptors shown here come from an adult in good health.

V and J are TRBV12-1 and TRBJ2-3. TRBV12-1 is marked as a pseudogene. CDR3 length equals 15 residues. DNA of the CDR3: TGTGCCAGCAGCCGCGGACCCCCCCACACAGATACGCAGTATTTT. As protein: CASSRGPPHTDTQYF.

The chain links TRBV11-2 to TRBJ1-2, with D tentatively TRBD1 (6 bases). In germline, CDR1 is SGHAT, CDR2 FQNNGV. V was cut by 1 base and J by 4 bases, with 10 bases left in between. The CDR3 extends over 14 amino acids. The CDR3 sequence: CASSLAWDTYGYTF. In nucleotides, the CDR3 is TGTGCCAGCAGCTTAGCTTGGGACACCTATGGCTACACCTTC. Looking up the rest from reference TRBV11-2 and TRBJ1-2 gives the full variable domain: EAGVAQSPRYKIIEKRQSVAFWCNPISGHATLYWYQQILGQGPKLLIQFQNNGVVDDSQLPKDRFSAERLKGVDSTLKIQPAKLEDSAVYLCASSLAWDTYGYTFGSGTRLTVV.